A single sample is the source of the 16 T cell receptor beta chains below, sequenced in a study of T cells after yellow fever vaccination. TCRdb passed the 5' RACE reads through MiXCR, listing each CDR3 protein once. The data show tens of thousands of distinct CDR3 sequences, approximately 7.3% seen once. The source was CD8+ T cells sorted from PBMCs, collected 9 to 11 days after the first yellow fever vaccination. The receptor set was obtained from a young man who received the YFV17D yellow fever vaccine.

As concerns this clonotype: A much bigger clone sits one base away, suggesting this may be a read error. J is TRBJ2-1 and V is TRBV27, with TRBD2 as a possible D gene (5 bases). Trimming shortened V by 6 bases and J by 6 bases, and 15 bases separated the two germline ends. Per germline, CDR1 MNHEY and CDR2 SMNVEV (reference sequence). This CDR3 is 14 amino acids long. The CDR3 DNA reads as TGTGCCAGCAGATCCCAACTAGAGTTCAATGAGCAGTTCTTC. Protein sequence: CASRSQLEFNEQFF.

This clonotype has more than one count but fewer than ten. This chain connects TRBV7-8 to TRBJ2-3; D remains unclear. This CDR3 region has 12 residues. The germline gives CDR1 SGHVS, CDR2 FQNEAQ. V was trimmed by 7 bases and J by 3 bases, leaving 8 bases between them. Here the CDR3 reads CASTEETDTQYF. The CDR3 DNA is TGTGCCAGCACCGAAGAAACAGATACGCAGTATTTT.

A few counts support this clonotype. The chain is built from TRBV7-2 and TRBJ2-3; 7 bases agree with TRBD2. There are 16 residues in the CDR3. Germline loops: CDR1 SGHTA, CDR2 FQGNSA. The J segment lost 0 bases and the V segment lost 4 bases, leaving 7 bases of the junction unmatched. The chain's CDR3 is CASSSLLGGSTDTQYF. For the CDR3, the DNA is TGTGCCAGCAGCTCCCTTCTGGGGGGGAGCACAGATACGCAGTATTTT.

This clonotype occurred a few times. As DNA, the CDR3 is TGTGCCAGCAGCCAAGATTTTCTAGCGGGGGGGGAAAATGAGCAGTTCTTC. Residues: CASSQDFLAGGENEQFF. V usage is TRBV4-2 and J usage is TRBJ2-1; 12 positions agree with TRBD2. CDR1 and CDR2 (germline): LGHNA, YNFKEQ. CDR3 length equals 17 residues. V was pared by 0 bases and J by 7 bases, with 7 bases of the junction left unmatched.

Ten or more counts support this clonotype. The J gene is TRBJ2-2, the V gene TRBV10-3; 9 nucleotides line up with TRBD1. CDR1 is ENHRY and CDR2 is SYGVKD in the germline V gene. This CDR3 spans 15 amino acids. V shed 9 bases and J 9 bases; nucleotides not matched to a gene: 14. CDR3 DNA sequence: TGTGCCATACAAGCTAGGGGACAGGGAATACGGGAGCTGTTTTTT. Translating gives CAIQARGQGIRELFF.

Ten or more counts support this clonotype. The CDR3: CASSLVGQGNTEAFF. Written as DNA, the CDR3 is TGTGCCAGCAGTTTAGTGGGACAGGGCAACACTGAAGCTTTCTTT. The chain has TRBV12-3 or TRBV12-4 and TRBJ1-1; TRBD1 matches at 9 bases. The CDR3 runs 15 residues. Trimming removed 1 base from V and 2 bases from J; junction bases left unmatched: 2.

This clonotype was counted between two and nine times. This sequence joins TRBV5-1 and TRBJ2-2; 7 bases fit TRBD1. With V trimmed by 0 bases and J by 5 bases, 7 bases remained unmatched. The CDR3 is made up of 16 amino acids. Germline loops: CDR1 SGHRS, CDR2 YFSETQ. The CDR3 loop is CASSLEAGGLTGELFF. In nucleotides, the CDR3 is TGCGCCAGCAGCTTGGAGGCAGGGGGTTTAACCGGGGAGCTGTTTTTT.

A remark on this clonotype: This may be a read error: a much more frequent sequence differs by one nucleotide. This rearrangement joins TRBV4-2 to TRBJ2-1; D remains unclear. CDR1 is LGHNA, CDR2 YNFKEQ, per germline. The germline V and J ends were trimmed by 0 bases and 7 bases, with 7 bases remaining between them. The CDR3 length is 13 residues. The CDR3 loop reads CASSQDVGNEQFF. CDR3 sequence (DNA): TGTGCCAGCAGCCAAGATGTAGGGAATGAGCAGTTCTTC.

The table lists this clonotype with many counts. The chain is built from TRBV15 and TRBJ2-6, with D perhaps matching TRBD1 (6 bases). The CDR3 extends over 19 amino acids. Trimming cost V 4 bases and J 0 bases, with 19 bases left between them. Per the germline V gene, CDR1 is LNHNV and CDR2 is YYDKDF (reference sequence). Here the CDR3 reads CATSTGQYQSFSGANVLTF. In DNA form, the CDR3 reads TGTGCCACCAGCACCGGACAGTACCAAAGTTTCTCTGGGGCCAACGTCCTGACTTTC.

V gene TRBV4-3 combines with J gene TRBJ2-5, with D maybe TRBD1 (6 bases). V was cut by 0 bases and J by 1 base, with 15 bases left in between. Germline CDR1 and CDR2: LGHNA and YSLEER. The CDR3 contains 17 residues. The CDR3 is CASSQEAAGVLQETQYF. The CDR3 nucleotides are TGCGCCAGCAGCCAAGAAGCCGCAGGGGTTCTCCAAGAGACCCAGTACTTC.

This clonotype was recorded many times. The chain uses TRBV7-9 and TRBJ2-7, with a weak D call TRBD1 (6 bases). Germline V lookup: CDR1 SEHNR, CDR2 FQNEAQ (reference sequence). V lost 5 bases and J lost 5, with 13 bases in between. The CDR3 sequence is 13 residues long. The CDR3 DNA sequence: TGTGCCAGCAGCCCAACGACAGGAAACGAGCAGTACTTC. Translated: CASSPTTGNEQYF.

This clonotype has a count of ten or more. This chain uses TRBV15 with TRBJ2-1; D may correspond to TRBD1 or TRBD2 (5 bases each). Germline values: CDR1 LNHNV, CDR2 YYDKDF (reference sequence). This CDR3 region has 15 residues. Trimming shortened V by 4 bases and J by 4 bases, and 14 bases separated the two germline ends. This chain's CDR3 is CATSIPGPTYNEQFF. CDR3 sequence (DNA): TGTGCCACCAGCATACCGGGACCAACATACAATGAGCAGTTCTTC.

Ten or more counts support this clonotype. V gene TRBV6-5 combines with J gene TRBJ2-1; 7 bases line up with TRBD2. Germline CDR1 MNHEY, CDR2 SVGAGI. CDR3 length equals 13 residues. The J segment lost 3 bases and the V segment lost 7 bases, leaving 3 bases of the junction unmatched. The CDR3 protein is CASKGTNYNEQFF. The CDR3 DNA is TGTGCCAGCAAAGGGACTAACTACAATGAGCAGTTCTTC.

This chain joins TRBV4-3 and TRBJ2-7; D possibly corresponds to TRBD2 (6 bases). Germline V gene lookup returns CDR1 LGHNA and CDR2 YSLEER. CDR3 length: 15 amino acids. V was clipped by 1 base and J by 2 bases, with 12 bases between them. The CDR3, as DNA: TGCGCCAGCAGCCAAGTCCAGACTAGACCCTACGAGCAGTACTTC. This codes for CASSQVQTRPYEQYF.

This clonotype was recorded many times. J is TRBJ2-5 and V is TRBV7-9; 8 bases are shared with TRBD2. Germline-derived CDR1 and CDR2 are SEHNR and FQNEAQ (reference sequence). V lost 11 bases, J lost 4 bases, and 12 bases stayed unmatched. The CDR3 consists of 14 residues. The CDR3 DNA sequence: TGTGCCGCGGAGGGACTAGATAGGCCAGAGACCCAGTACTTC. Its translation: CAAEGLDRPETQYF.

Ten or more counts support this clonotype. The chain uses TRBV21-1 and TRBJ2-5; the table's D call, TRBD2, was not checked against the DNA. TRBV21-1 is described as a pseudogene. This CDR3 is built from 18 residues. CDR3 loop: CANQPRLAGGQTEETQYF. As DNA, the CDR3 is TGTGCCAACCAGCCTCGGCTAGCGGGGGGCCAAACAGAAGAGACCCAGTACTTC.